The 23 T cell receptor beta chains in this list originate from one sample, sequenced in a study of T cells after yellow fever vaccination. TCRdb used MiXCR to reprocess the 5' RACE reads, holding one entry per CDR3 protein. The sample carries hundreds of thousands of distinct CDR3 sequences, around a sixth recorded once. The sample in question was PBMCs, obtained before the yellow fever booster vaccination. The receptor source for this set is a man aged 18 to 30 who received the YFV17D yellow fever vaccine.

This clonotype appeared a few times. The genes are TRBV20-1 and TRBJ2-7; D may be TRBD1 (6 bases). Trimming stripped 2 bases from V and 3 bases from J, with 20 bases between. This CDR3 is built from 16 residues. In germline, CDR1 is DFQATT, CDR2 SNEGSKA (reference sequence). The CDR3 DNA reads as TGCAGTGCTAGAAAAGGGCAAGGACAGCCATTCTACGAGCAGTACGTC. It translates to CSARKGQGQPFYEQYV.

This clonotype has more than one count but fewer than ten. The chain is built from TRBV5-1 and TRBJ2-1; TRBD1 agrees at 7 bases. The CDR3 totals 15 residues. Trimming took 1 base from V and 3 from J; bases not matched to a gene: 4. Germline CDR1 and CDR2: SGHRS and YFSETQ. The CDR3, as DNA: TGCGCCAGCAGCTTGAAACAGGGGATCTACAATGAGCAGTTCTTC. Translation: CASSLKQGIYNEQFF.

The chain is built from TRBV3-1 and TRBJ1-6; TRBD1 aligns across 7 bases. The CDR3 is made up of 14 amino acids. Trimming took 6 bases from V and 7 from J; bases not matched to a gene: 6. Germline V gene data show CDR1 as LGHDT and CDR2 as YNNKEL (reference sequence). This CDR3 is CASSQQGSNSPLHF. The DNA for the CDR3 is TGTGCCAGCAGTCAACAGGGGAGCAATTCACCCCTCCACTTT. The full variable domain, in which reference TRBV3-1 and TRBJ1-6 provide the parts outside the CDR3, is DTAVSQTPKYLVTQMGNDKSIKCEQNLGHDTMYWYKQDSKKFLKIMFSYNNKELIINETVPNRFSPKSPDKAHLNLHINSLELGDSAVYFCASSQQGSNSPLHFGNGTRLTVT.

V usage is TRBV4-1 and J usage is TRBJ2-1, with a tentative D call TRBD2 (6 bases). The germline V gene has CDR1 MGHRA and CDR2 YSYEKL. The CDR3 is 15 amino acids. With 4 bases removed from V and 7 bases from J, the gap between germline ends came to 17 bases. The CDR3 spells CASSPGGSLGNEQFF. The CDR3 DNA reads as TGCGCCAGCAGCCCCGGGGGATCCTTGGGGAATGAGCAGTTCTTC.

V and J are TRBV29-1 and TRBJ2-1; the match to TRBD1 covers 9 bases. V shed 5 bases, J shed 8 bases, and the junction held 7 bases outside the gene matches. There are 13 residues in the CDR3. CDR1 is SQVTM and CDR2 is ANQGSEA in the germline V gene. This CDR3 reads CSVSGTGLDEQFF. Here the CDR3 DNA reads TGCAGCGTTTCCGGGACAGGGCTAGATGAGCAGTTCTTC.

The V and J genes are TRBV18 and TRBJ1-1; D perhaps matches TRBD1 (5 bases). The CDR3 has 13 residues. The V and J ends lost 1 base and 7 bases respectively, with 10 bases between them. Germline loops: CDR1 KGHSH, CDR2 LQKENI. CDR3 residues: CASSPLLQGEAFF. The CDR3 DNA reads as TGTGCCAGCTCACCACTCCTTCAGGGTGAAGCTTTCTTT.

The chain carries TRBV28 and TRBJ2-7; 9 nucleotides match TRBD1. The length of the CDR3 is 14 residues. Germline V lookup: CDR1 MDHEN, CDR2 SYDVKM. The ends lost 5 bases at V and 3 bases at J; junction bases unmatched: 5. The DNA of the CDR3 is TGTGCCAGCAGTCGGACAGGGGCTGGCTACGAGCAGTACGTC. This sequence encodes CASSRTGAGYEQYV.

This clonotype was seen only a few times. V is TRBV12-3 or TRBV12-4 and J is TRBJ2-7; D may be TRBD1 or TRBD2 (5 bases each). Trimming removed 1 base at V and 0 bases at J, with 13 bases between. This CDR3 has 16 residues. CDR3: CASSLGRDRSSYEQYF. CDR3 DNA: TGTGCCAGCAGTTTAGGCCGGGACCGAAGCTCCTACGAGCAGTACTTC.

V and J are TRBV18 and TRBJ1-1, with 7 bases that match TRBD1. This CDR3 contains 16 residues. V shed 2 bases and J 1 base; nucleotides not matched to a gene: 7. Germline CDR1 and CDR2: KGHSH and LQKENI. CDR3 in amino acids: CASSPLQGTENTEAFF. CDR3 sequence (DNA): TGTGCCAGCTCACCATTACAGGGGACAGAGAACACTGAAGCTTTCTTT.

This clonotype has more than one count but fewer than ten. This chain uses TRBV6-5 with TRBJ1-2; TRBD1 is a possible D gene (5 bases). Germline V gives CDR1 MNHEY, CDR2 SVGAGI. V lost 6 bases to trimming and J lost 2 bases, with 10 bases between them. The CDR3 loop spans 13 amino acids. CDR3 sequence reads: CASRTDRNYGYTF. CDR3 in DNA: TGTGCCAGCAGGACAGACAGAAACTATGGCTACACCTTC.

This clonotype was counted a few times. CDR3 bases: TGCGCCAGCAGCCAAGATCTGTCAGGGAATCAGCCCCAGCATTTT. Its protein is CASSQDLSGNQPQHF. The chain links TRBV4-3 to TRBJ1-5, with TRBD1 as a possible D gene (5 bases). The ends were cut back, 0 bases at V and 4 bases at J, with 10 bases in the middle. The CDR3 sequence is 15 residues long. Looked up from germline, CDR1 is LGHNA and CDR2 is YSLEER.

This clonotype appeared a few times. The chain couples TRBV7-2 to TRBJ2-5; 9 nucleotides agree with TRBD2. This CDR3 is built from 16 residues. CDR1 and CDR2 (germline): SGHTA, FQGNSA. J was trimmed by 1 base and V by 0 bases; bases with no gene match: 3. The chain's CDR3 is CASSLAVAGAQETQYF. The CDR3 bases are TGTGCCAGCAGCTTAGCAGTAGCGGGGGCCCAAGAGACCCAGTACTTC. Full variable domain (missing parts from reference TRBV7-2 and TRBJ2-5): GAGVSQSPSNKVTEKGKDVELRCDPISGHTALYWYRQSLGQGLEFLIYFQGNSAPDKSGLPSDRFSAERTGGSVSTLTIQRTQQEDSAVYLCASSLAVAGAQETQYFGPGTRLLVL.

This clonotype was recorded at least ten times. The chain couples TRBV9 to TRBJ2-5, with TRBD2 matching over 8 bases. V gave up 3 bases and J gave up 3 bases; unmatched junction bases: 13. CDR3 length: 17 residues. Germline V gene lookup returns CDR1 SGDLS and CDR2 YYNGEE. The CDR3 is CASSGTGVTSAKETQYF. CDR3 DNA: TGTGCCAGCAGCGGAACCGGGGTGACTAGCGCCAAAGAGACCCAGTACTTC.

V gene TRBV5-4 combines with J gene TRBJ2-5; 9 bases are shared with TRBD1. CDR1 and CDR2 (germline): SGHNT, YYREEE (reference sequence). V was clipped by 4 bases and J by 4 bases; unmatched bases: 5. The CDR3 loop spans 14 amino acids. In DNA form, the CDR3 reads TGTGCCAGCAGCAAGAACAGGGGGCGAGAGACCCAGTACTTC. It yields the protein CASSKNRGRETQYF. Filled out from reference TRBV5-4 and TRBJ2-5, the complete variable domain reads ETGVTQSPTHLIKTRGQQVTLRCSSQSGHNTVSWYQQALGQGPQFIFQYYREEENGRGNFPPRFSGLQFPNYSSELNVNALELDDSALYLCASSKNRGRETQYFGPGTRLLVL.

The rearrangement links TRBV29-1 to TRBJ2-3; 11 bases are a match to TRBD1. The CDR3 contains 14 residues. Germline CDR1 SQVTM, CDR2 ANQGSEA. Trimming removed 4 bases from V and 3 bases from J; junction bases left unmatched: 3. CDR3: CSVVGDRGTDTQYF. In nucleotides, the CDR3 is TGCAGCGTTGTTGGGGACAGGGGGACAGATACGCAGTATTTT.

This clonotype occurred many times. The chain recombines TRBV9 with TRBJ2-7; 8 nucleotides line up with TRBD2. V shed 2 bases, J shed 2 bases, and the junction held 3 bases outside the gene matches. From germline, CDR1 is SGDLS and CDR2 YYNGEE. The CDR3 consists of 14 residues. CDR3 residues: CASSVGGGTYEQYF. As DNA, the CDR3 is TGTGCCAGCAGCGTTGGCGGGGGGACCTACGAGCAGTACTTC.

The J gene is TRBJ2-7, the V gene TRBV27; possibly TRBD1 for D (6 bases). Trimming left V 5 bases short and J 3 bases short, with 14 bases between. The CDR3 has 14 amino acids. The germline V gene encodes CDR1 MNHEY and CDR2 SMNVEV (reference sequence). The CDR3, as DNA: TGTGCCAGCAGTCTAACGGGACACCTCTACGAGCAGTACTTC. It is translated as CASSLTGHLYEQYF.

This clonotype was found many times. V and J are TRBV29-1 and TRBJ2-2; a possible D gene is TRBD1 (5 bases). Germline CDR1 is SQVTM and CDR2 is ANQGSEA. CDR3 length: 15 residues. The ends were cut back, 4 bases at V and 5 bases at J, with 17 bases in the middle. CDR3 amino acids: CSVAVGLLGTGELFF. The CDR3 coding sequence is TGCAGCGTTGCAGTGGGGCTCCTAGGGACCGGGGAGCTGTTTTTT.

This sequence joins TRBV5-1 and TRBJ2-2; no reliable D call. V lost 0 bases and J lost 5, with 14 bases in between. The CDR3 runs 16 residues. Germline V gene data show CDR1 as SGHRS and CDR2 as YFSETQ. CDR3 sequence reads: CASSLGSLSRTGELFF. The CDR3 region has the DNA TGCGCCAGCAGCTTGGGTTCCCTCTCTAGGACCGGGGAGCTGTTTTTT.

The rearrangement uses TRBV20-1 and TRBJ2-7; 10 bases align to TRBD1. Looked up from germline, CDR1 is DFQATT and CDR2 is SNEGSKA (reference sequence). This CDR3 is 13 amino acids long. V was pared by 5 bases and J by 4 bases, with 5 bases of the junction left unmatched. CDR3 DNA sequence: TGCAGTGCTGAGGGACAGGGGATTTACGAGCAGTACTTC. This sequence encodes CSAEGQGIYEQYF.

The V call is TRBV29-1, the J call TRBJ1-2; D remains unclear. This CDR3 has 12 residues. V lost 3 bases and J 5 bases, leaving 10 bases between the germline ends. Germline V gene sequence: CDR1 SQVTM, CDR2 ANQGSEA. In nucleotides, the CDR3 is TGCAGCGTTGACTTTGCAGAATATGGCTACACCTTC. It translates to CSVDFAEYGYTF.

This clonotype was found a few times. One end of the junction is discordant with germline, which a read error may explain. The chain couples TRBV3-1 to TRBJ2-5, with 10 bases aligning to TRBD1. The CDR3 covers 16 residues. Germline V gene data show CDR1 as LGHDT and CDR2 as YNNKEL (reference sequence). CDR3 DNA: TGTGCCAGCAGCAAAGAAACCGGGACAGGGGAAGAGACCCAGTACTTC. This translates into CASSKETGTGEETQYF.

This clonotype was seen only a few times. The CDR3 DNA reads as TGCGCCAGCACTAATAGCGGGGGTCTCACAGATACGCAGTATTTT. This sequence encodes CASTNSGGLTDTQYF. The chain couples TRBV5-1 to TRBJ2-3; 9 bases agree with TRBD2. Germline trimming cut 6 bases from V and 2 bases from J; bases unmatched to any gene: 7. Germline assignment: CDR1 SGHRS and CDR2 YFSETQ. This CDR3 has 15 amino acids.